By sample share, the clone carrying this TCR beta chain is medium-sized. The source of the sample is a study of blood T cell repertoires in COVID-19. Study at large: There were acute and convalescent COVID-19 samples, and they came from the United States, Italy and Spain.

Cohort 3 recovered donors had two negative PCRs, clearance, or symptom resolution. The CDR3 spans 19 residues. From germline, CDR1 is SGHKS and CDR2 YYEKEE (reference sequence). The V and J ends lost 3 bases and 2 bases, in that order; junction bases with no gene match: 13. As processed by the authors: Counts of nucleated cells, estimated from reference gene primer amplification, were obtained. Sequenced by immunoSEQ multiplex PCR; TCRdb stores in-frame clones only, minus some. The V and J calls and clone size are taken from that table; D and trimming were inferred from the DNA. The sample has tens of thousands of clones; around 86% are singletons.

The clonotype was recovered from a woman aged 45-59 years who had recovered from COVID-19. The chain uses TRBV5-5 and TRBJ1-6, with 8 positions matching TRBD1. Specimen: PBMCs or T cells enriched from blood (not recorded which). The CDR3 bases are TGTGCCAGCAGCTCTCGGGAACAGGGGGATCTTGCCTATAATTCACCCCTCCACTTT. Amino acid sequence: CASSSREQGDLAYNSPLHF.